This T cell receptor (beta chain) was recovered during a study of response to subunit inactivated influenza vaccine. Overall study findings and caveats: Researchers suggested that each seasonal influenza vaccination recruits few new T cells.

A word on this clonotype: Its antigen is unknown.

Germline V gene lookup returns CDR1 SGHRS and CDR2 YFSETQ. The V and J ends lost 4 bases and 2 bases, in that order; junction bases with no gene match: 6. This CDR3 is built from 16 residues. One entry per CDR3 protein, called by TCRdb with MiXCR from the RT-PCR reads. The sample holds about 500,000 distinct CDR3 sequences; about an eighth are singletons and the top ten take approximately 14%. The sequencing used PBMCs from blood, collected roughly 48 days after vaccination. This sequence joins TRBV5-1 and TRBJ2-3, with 11 bases lining up with TRBD1. The TCR originated in a man in his fifties who received an inactivated influenza vaccine. As DNA, the CDR3 is TGCGCCAGCAGCACCGGGACAGGGGGGGTCACAGATACGCAGTATTTT. Its translation: CASSTGTGGVTDTQYF.